The 21 T cell receptor beta chains reported below all come from one sample, sequenced in a study of human T cells and chemical hapten exposure. Stated time point: patch test 1, 2 weeks after DPC sensitization. Treatment described: therapeutic diphenylcyclopropenone sensitization with weekly scalp DPC. TCRdb reprocessed the RACE reads with MiXCR, giving one entry per CDR3 protein. The sample lists around 160,000 distinct CDR3 sequences, around 15% seen once, with 1.7% in the top ten. This material consisted of whole blood, taken in connection with sensitization to the hapten diphenylcyclopropenone (DPC). These receptors were obtained from a woman younger than 45 with alopecia areata. Some clones in this sample may be carry-over from other donors' samples.

The V gene is TRBV7-9, the J gene TRBJ2-7; D is possibly TRBD1 or TRBD2 (6 bases each). V dropped 5 bases and J dropped 1 base, with 12 bases sitting between them. The CDR3 covers 14 residues. Germline V gene lookup returns CDR1 SEHNR and CDR2 FQNEAQ (reference sequence). CDR3 DNA: TGTGCCAGCAGCCCCCCGGGGGCTTCCTACGAGCAGTACTTC. This codes for CASSPPGASYEQYF.

This clonotype was detected many times. The J gene is TRBJ1-3, the V gene TRBV6-2 or TRBV6-3; D is ambiguous. Per the germline V gene, CDR1 is MNHEY and CDR2 is SVGEGT. The CDR3 loop spans 15 amino acids. The V end was cut by 8 bases, the J end by 0 bases, with 14 bases between. The CDR3 sequence is CASLPTAPSGNTIYF. CDR3 DNA: TGTGCCAGCCTCCCGACTGCTCCCTCTGGAAACACCATATATTTT.

The table lists this clonotype with a few counts. J is TRBJ2-1 and V is TRBV11-2; 9 bases match TRBD2. CDR3 length: 14 residues. The J segment lost 6 bases and the V segment lost 4 bases, leaving 4 bases of the junction unmatched. Looked up from germline, CDR1 is SGHAT and CDR2 is FQNNGV. CDR3 nucleotides: TGTGCCAGCAGCTCCGGCGGGAGGGTCAATGAGCAGTTCTTC. It codes for CASSSGGRVNEQFF.

Only a few counts were recorded for this clonotype. This chain joins TRBV11-2 and TRBJ2-7; 12 positions agree with TRBD2. Germline CDR1 reads SGHAT; CDR2 reads FQNNGV. The CDR3 length is 15 residues. Unmatched junction bases numbered 5, after V lost 3 bases and J lost 5 bases. The CDR3: CASSFLAGGQNEQYF. The DNA for the CDR3 is TGTGCCAGCAGCTTTCTAGCGGGAGGGCAGAACGAGCAGTACTTC.

This clonotype occurred a few times. V is TRBV20-1 and J is TRBJ1-3; D remains ambiguous. The V gene's germline CDR1 is DFQATT and CDR2 SNEGSKA (reference sequence). This CDR3 contains 14 residues. V dropped 6 bases and J dropped 1 base, with 13 bases sitting between them. CDR3 protein: CSATDPSSGNTIYF. CDR3 sequence (DNA): TGCAGTGCGACCGACCCTTCTTCTGGAAACACCATATATTTT.

The J gene is TRBJ2-5, the V gene TRBV21-1. TRBV21-1 is a pseudogene locus. This CDR3 has 15 residues. The DNA for the CDR3 is TGTGCCAGCAGCAAGGGTCAAAGGAGTCAAGAGACCCAGTACTTC. Protein sequence: CASSKGQRSQETQYF.

Many counts were recorded for this clonotype. V is TRBV27 and J is TRBJ1-6; no definite D call. In germline, CDR1 is MNHEY, CDR2 SMNVEV (reference sequence). V lost 3 bases, J lost 9 bases, and 12 bases lay in between. The CDR3 is made up of 14 amino acids. In DNA form, the CDR3 reads TGTGCCAGCAGTTTCAGCAGGACGACTTCACCCCTCCACTTT. This encodes CASSFSRTTSPLHF.

The chain recombines TRBV27 with TRBJ1-4; TRBD1 agrees at 7 bases. V was pared by 3 bases and J by 0 bases, with 10 bases of the junction left unmatched. CDR3 length equals 18 residues. Germline loops: CDR1 MNHEY, CDR2 SMNVEV (reference sequence). The CDR3 region has the DNA TGTGCCAGCAGTTTGGGGTTGAGGGGGCGCGCAACTAATGAAAAACTGTTTTTT. It is translated as CASSLGLRGRATNEKLFF.

This chain joins TRBV4-3 and TRBJ1-2; D is undetermined. V was shortened by 1 base and J by 6 bases, with 15 bases between the two germline ends. Germline V CDR1 and CDR2: LGHNA, YSLEER. This CDR3 has 15 residues. The CDR3 loop is CASSQGRERINGYTF. The DNA of the CDR3 is TGCGCCAGCAGCCAAGGACGGGAAAGGATCAATGGCTACACCTTC.

This sequence joins TRBV28 and TRBJ2-1; 8 positions agree with TRBD2. J lost 6 bases, V lost 4 bases, and 8 bases had no gene match. This CDR3 is built from 15 residues. CDR1 and CDR2 (germline): MDHEN, SYDVKM. As DNA, the CDR3 is TGTGCCAGCAGTTCATCCGGGACTAGGGTCAATGAGCAGTTCTTC. As protein: CASSSSGTRVNEQFF.

This clonotype came up a few times. V gene TRBV6-4 combines with J gene TRBJ2-2; a weak D match, TRBD1 (7 bases). Looked up from germline, CDR1 is MRHNA and CDR2 is SNTAGT. V lost 5 bases and J lost 4, with 11 bases in between. CDR3 length: 14 residues. The CDR3 DNA follows: TGTGCCAGCAGTTACAGGGGAGGCACCGGGGAGCTGTTTTTT. Its translation: CASSYRGGTGELFF.

This clonotype was seen only a few times. The chain couples TRBV5-1 to TRBJ2-4; D perhaps matches TRBD1 (5 bases). Germline loops: CDR1 SGHRS, CDR2 YFSETQ. The length of the CDR3 is 16 residues. Trimming left V 4 bases short and J 0 bases short, with 14 bases between. The CDR3 sequence is CASSEATALAKNIQYF. The CDR3 DNA is TGCGCCAGCAGCGAAGCGACAGCCCTAGCCAAAAACATTCAGTACTTC.

This clonotype was seen a few times. This chain links TRBV6-1 with TRBJ1-5; D is possibly TRBD1 (5 bases). The CDR3 has 15 residues. CDR1 and CDR2 (germline): MNHNS, SASEGT. V dropped 4 bases and J dropped 3 bases, with 13 bases sitting between them. The CDR3 DNA follows: TGTGCCAGCAGTGGGGACGGATCCTTCAATCAGCCCCAGCATTTT. Amino acid sequence: CASSGDGSFNQPQHF.

The V and J genes are TRBV15 and TRBJ2-7, with a possible D match to TRBD1 (5 bases). Germline V lookup: CDR1 LNHNV, CDR2 YYDKDF (reference sequence). The CDR3 totals 15 residues. V dropped 6 bases and J dropped 0 bases, with 15 bases sitting between them. CDR3 sequence: CATRARPQASYEQYF. CDR3 coding DNA: TGTGCCACCAGGGCACGTCCACAGGCCTCCTACGAGCAGTACTTC.

This clonotype has a handful of counts. The V gene is TRBV20-1, the J gene TRBJ1-4; the D is unclear. CDR3 length equals 14 residues. The germline V gene encodes CDR1 DFQATT and CDR2 SNEGSKA (reference sequence). Trimming left V 5 bases short and J 2 bases short, with 12 bases between. CDR3 sequence (DNA): TGCAGTGCTTCGCCACCGGTCACTAATGAAAAACTGTTTTTT. It yields the protein CSASPPVTNEKLFF.

This clonotype came up a few times. This chain links TRBV30 with TRBJ2-7; 7 positions agree with TRBD2. Trimming took 3 bases from V and 2 from J; bases not matched to a gene: 4. The CDR3 is 13 amino acids. CDR1 is GTSNPN and CDR2 is SVGIG in the germline V gene (reference sequence). CDR3 in DNA: TGTGCCTGGAGCCCTAGCGGAGCCTACGAGCAGTACTTC. Translating gives CAWSPSGAYEQYF.

At least ten counts were recorded for this clonotype. The rearrangement links TRBV28 to TRBJ2-7, with D tentatively TRBD2 (6 bases). From germline, CDR1 is MDHEN and CDR2 SYDVKM. Trimming left V 2 bases short and J 4 bases short, with 30 bases between. The CDR3 is 20 amino acids. CDR3 loop: CASSLGGFRVPGGKGYEQYF. DNA of the CDR3: TGTGCCAGCAGTTTAGGAGGCTTTCGCGTCCCCGGCGGGAAGGGGTACGAGCAGTACTTC.

This clonotype was seen a few times. The rearrangement joins TRBV7-2 to TRBJ2-1; 11 bases match TRBD2. CDR1 is SGHTA and CDR2 is FQGNSA in the germline V gene. CDR3 size: 17 residues. J lost 8 bases, V lost 0 bases, and 9 bases had no gene match. Written as DNA, the CDR3 is TGTGCCAGCAGCTTAGCTAGCGGGGGGGCAAACGTCCATGAGCAGTTCTTC. Translating gives CASSLASGGANVHEQFF. The full variable domain, completed using reference TRBV7-2 and TRBJ2-1, is GAGVSQSPSNKVTEKGKDVELRCDPISGHTALYWYRQSLGQGLEFLIYFQGNSAPDKSGLPSDRFSAERTGGSVSTLTIQRTQQEDSAVYLCASSLASGGANVHEQFFGPGTRLTVL.

The gene calls are TRBV6-2 or TRBV6-3 and TRBJ1-5, with 7 bases fitting TRBD1. The germline CDR1 and CDR2 sequences are MNHEY and SVGEGT. The V segment lost 5 bases and the J segment 0 bases; nucleotides outside the gene matches: 13. The CDR3 runs 18 residues. In nucleotides, the CDR3 is TGTGCCAGCAGTCGCCAGGGGGAGGGAGTCAATAGCAATCAGCCCCAGCATTTT. Its translation is CASSRQGEGVNSNQPQHF.

The sample holds many counts of this clonotype. The chain links TRBV4-3 to TRBJ1-2, with 12 bases matching TRBD1. This CDR3 is 17 amino acids long. Trimming removed 0 bases from V and 5 bases from J; junction bases left unmatched: 7. Germline loops: CDR1 LGHNA, CDR2 YSLEER. The CDR3 protein is CASSQDHGTGGRYGYTF. CDR3 bases: TGCGCCAGCAGCCAAGATCATGGGACAGGGGGCCGGTATGGCTACACCTTC.

The chain has TRBV12-3 or TRBV12-4 and TRBJ2-1; 7 positions agree with TRBD2. The CDR3 covers 16 residues. J gave up 7 bases and V 0 bases, and 9 bases lay outside the gene matches. This CDR3 is CASSLALGGSGNEQFF. The DNA of the CDR3 is TGTGCCAGCAGTTTAGCCCTGGGGGGGAGCGGGAATGAGCAGTTCTTC.